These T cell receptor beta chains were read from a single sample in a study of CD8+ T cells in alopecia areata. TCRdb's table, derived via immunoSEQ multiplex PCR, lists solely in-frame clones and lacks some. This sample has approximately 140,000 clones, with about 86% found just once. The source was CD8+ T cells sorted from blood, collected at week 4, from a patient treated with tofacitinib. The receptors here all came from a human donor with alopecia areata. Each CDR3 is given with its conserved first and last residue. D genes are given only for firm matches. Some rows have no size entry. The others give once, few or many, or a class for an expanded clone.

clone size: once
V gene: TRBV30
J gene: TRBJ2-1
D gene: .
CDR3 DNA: TGTGCCTGGAGTTTCCCCGAAACACGGGAGCAGTTCTTC
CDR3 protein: CAWSFPETREQFF

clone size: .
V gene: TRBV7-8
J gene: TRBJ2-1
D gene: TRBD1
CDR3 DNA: TGTGCCAGCACCCTATCGACGGGGACAGTTTTCAATGAGCAGTTCTTC
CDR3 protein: CASTLSTGTVFNEQFF

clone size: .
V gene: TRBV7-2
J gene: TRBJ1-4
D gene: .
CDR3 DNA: TGTGCCAGCAGCTTAGTAAGGGTCTCTAATGAAAAACTGTTTTTT
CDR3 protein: CASSLVRVSNEKLFF

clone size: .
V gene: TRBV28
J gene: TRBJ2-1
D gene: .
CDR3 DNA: TGTGCCAGCAGTTTATCTACAGGGCCCTACAATGAGCAGTTCTTC
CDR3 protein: CASSLSTGPYNEQFF

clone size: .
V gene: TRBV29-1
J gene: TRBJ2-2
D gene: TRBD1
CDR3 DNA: TGCAGCGCCGGGACAGGGGGCACCGGGGAGCTGTTTTTT
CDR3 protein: CSAGTGGTGELFF

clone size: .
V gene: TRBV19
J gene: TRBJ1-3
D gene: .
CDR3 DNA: TGTGCCAGTCTCGCGCGATCTCCTGGAAACACCATATATTTT
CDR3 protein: CASLARSPGNTIYF

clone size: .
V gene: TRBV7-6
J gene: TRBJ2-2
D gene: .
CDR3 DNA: TGTGCCAGCAGCCCTAACCCCACCGGGGAGCTGTTTTTT
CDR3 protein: CASSPNPTGELFF

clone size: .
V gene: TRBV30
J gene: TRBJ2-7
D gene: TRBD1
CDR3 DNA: TGTGCCCTATTTGGGACAGGGGGCGCAGTGGCCTACGAGCAGTACTTC
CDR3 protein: CALFGTGGAVAYEQYF

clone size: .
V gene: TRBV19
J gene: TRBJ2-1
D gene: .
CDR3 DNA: TGTGCCAGTGCTAGCGTGTCCTTTAGCAATGAGCAGTTCTTC
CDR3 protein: CASASVSFSNEQFF

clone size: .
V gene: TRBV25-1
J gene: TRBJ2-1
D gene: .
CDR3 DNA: TGTGCCAGCAGTGCCGGGACATTGAGTGAGCAGTTCTTC
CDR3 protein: CASSAGTLSEQFF

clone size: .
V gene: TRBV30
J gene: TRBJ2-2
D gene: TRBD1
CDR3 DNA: TGTGCCTGGGATGGACAGGGGGCCTCGAACACCGGGGAGCTGTTTTTT
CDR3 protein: CAWDGQGASNTGELFF

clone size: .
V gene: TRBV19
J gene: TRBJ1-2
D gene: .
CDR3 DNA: TGTGCCAGTAGTGTCGCAGATAACTATGGCTACACCTTC
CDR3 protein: CASSVADNYGYTF

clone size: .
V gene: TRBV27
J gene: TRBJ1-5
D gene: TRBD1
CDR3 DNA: TGTGCCAGCAGCAGGACAGGGATCAATCAGCCCCAGCATTTT
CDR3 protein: CASSRTGINQPQHF

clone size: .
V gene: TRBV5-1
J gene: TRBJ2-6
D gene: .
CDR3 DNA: TGCGCCAGCACCCTGGGGGACGCGGAACCTGGGGCCAACGTCCTGACTTTC
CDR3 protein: CASTLGDAEPGANVLTF

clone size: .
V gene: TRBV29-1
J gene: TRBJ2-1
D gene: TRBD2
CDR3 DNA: TGCAGCATCCCAGCGGGAGTAGTCGGCCATGAGCAGTTCTTC
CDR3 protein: CSIPAGVVGHEQFF

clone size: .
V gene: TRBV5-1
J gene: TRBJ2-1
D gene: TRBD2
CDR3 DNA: TGCGCCAGCAGCATTAGCGGGAGACCCGATGAGCAGTTCTTC
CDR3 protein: CASSISGRPDEQFF

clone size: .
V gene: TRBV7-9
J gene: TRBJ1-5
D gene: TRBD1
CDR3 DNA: TGTGCCAGCAGCCTAGGGACAGGGAATAGTAGCAATCAGCCCCAGCATTTT
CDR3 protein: CASSLGTGNSSNQPQHF

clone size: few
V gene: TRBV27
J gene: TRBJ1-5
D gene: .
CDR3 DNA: TGTGCCAGCAGTTTATCGAGCGCTGGGGGTCACCCCCAGCATTTT
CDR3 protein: CASSLSSAGGHPQHF

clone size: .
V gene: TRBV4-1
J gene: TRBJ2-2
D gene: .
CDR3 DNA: TGCGCCAGCAGCCCGACGAACACCGGGGAGCTGTTTTTT
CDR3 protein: CASSPTNTGELFF

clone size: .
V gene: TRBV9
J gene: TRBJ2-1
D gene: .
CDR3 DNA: TGTGCCAGCAGCGTAGGTTTGGGCAGACCAAACAATGAGCAGTTCTTC
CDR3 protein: CASSVGLGRPNNEQFF

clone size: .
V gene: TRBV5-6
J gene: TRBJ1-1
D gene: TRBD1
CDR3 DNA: TGTGCCAGCAGCTTTTCAGGACAGGGGGCCACTGAAGCTTTCTTT
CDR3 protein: CASSFSGQGATEAFF

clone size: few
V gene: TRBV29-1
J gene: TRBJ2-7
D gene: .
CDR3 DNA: TGCAGCGTTGTACGGGACAACTCCTACGAGCAGTACTTC
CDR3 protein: CSVVRDNSYEQYF

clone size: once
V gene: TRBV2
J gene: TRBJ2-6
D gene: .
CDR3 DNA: TGTGCCAGCAGTGAAGGAAATGTGTTCTCTGGGGCCAACGTCCTGACTTTC
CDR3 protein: CASSEGNVFSGANVLTF

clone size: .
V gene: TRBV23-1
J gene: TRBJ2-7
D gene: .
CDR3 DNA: TGCGCCAGCAGTCAATCGGATAACGGAAACTACGAGCAGTACTTC
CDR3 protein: CASSQSDNGNYEQYF

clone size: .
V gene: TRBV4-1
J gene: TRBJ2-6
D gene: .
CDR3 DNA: TGCGCCAGCAGCCCGACTTTAACTGGGGCCAACGTCCTGACTTTC
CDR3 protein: CASSPTLTGANVLTF

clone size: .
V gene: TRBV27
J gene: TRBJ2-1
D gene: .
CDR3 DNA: TGTGCCAGCAGTTTAGGGGGCCAGAATGAGCAGTTCTTC
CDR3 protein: CASSLGGQNEQFF

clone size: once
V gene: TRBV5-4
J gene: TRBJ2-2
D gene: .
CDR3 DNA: TGTGCCAGCAGCCCGGAGGCAGGGGAGAACACCGGGGAGCTGTTTTTT
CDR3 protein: CASSPEAGENTGELFF

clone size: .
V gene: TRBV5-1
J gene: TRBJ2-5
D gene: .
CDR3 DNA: TGCGCCAGCAGAGATGACTACCTAGAAGAGACCCAGTACTTC
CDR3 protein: CASRDDYLEETQYF

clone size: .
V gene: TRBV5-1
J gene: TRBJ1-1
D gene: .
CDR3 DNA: TGCGCCAGCAGCTTGGCAGAGAACATGAACACTGAAGCTTTCTTT
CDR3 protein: CASSLAENMNTEAFF

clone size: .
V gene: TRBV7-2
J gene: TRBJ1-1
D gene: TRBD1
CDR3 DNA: TGTGCCAGCAGCTTTTCACGGGACAGATATGATGGGACTGAAGCTTTCTTT
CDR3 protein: CASSFSRDRYDGTEAFF

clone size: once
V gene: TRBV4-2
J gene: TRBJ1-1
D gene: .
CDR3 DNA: TGTGCCAGCAGCCCCTTGGGGGTGAACACTGAAGCTTTCTTT
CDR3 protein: CASSPLGVNTEAFF

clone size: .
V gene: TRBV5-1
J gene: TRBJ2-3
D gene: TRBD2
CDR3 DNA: TGCGCCAGCAGCTCACCCGGTATGGGGGGGTTTAGCACAGATACGCAGTATTTT
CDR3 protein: CASSSPGMGGFSTDTQYF

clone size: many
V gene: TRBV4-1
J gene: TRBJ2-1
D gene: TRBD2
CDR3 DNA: TGCGCCAGCAGCCAAGAAAGAGCGGGAGGGCCTAAGGCAAGTGAGCAGTTCTTC
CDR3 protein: CASSQERAGGPKASEQFF

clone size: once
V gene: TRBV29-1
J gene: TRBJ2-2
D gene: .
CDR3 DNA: TGCAGCGTTGTGGCGCAGGGTGTCGCCGGGGAGCTGTTTTTT
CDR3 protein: CSVVAQGVAGELFF

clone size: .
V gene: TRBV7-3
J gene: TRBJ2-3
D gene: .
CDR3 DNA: TGTGCCAGCAGCTTCGGGGCACAAGATAGCACAGATACGCAGTATTTT
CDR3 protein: CASSFGAQDSTDTQYF

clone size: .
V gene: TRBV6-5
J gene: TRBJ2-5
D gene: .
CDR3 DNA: TGTGCCAGCAGACTATTGGAGACCCAGTACTTC
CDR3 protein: CASRLLETQYF

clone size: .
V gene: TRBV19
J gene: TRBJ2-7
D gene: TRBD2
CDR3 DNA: TGTGCCAGTAGTATAGATTGGGGACTAGCGACCTACGAGCAGTACTTC
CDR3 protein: CASSIDWGLATYEQYF

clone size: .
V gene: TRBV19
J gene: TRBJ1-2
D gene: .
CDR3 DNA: TGTGCCAGTAGTATAGATCGAACGGACACGGATGGCTACACCTTC
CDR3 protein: CASSIDRTDTDGYTF

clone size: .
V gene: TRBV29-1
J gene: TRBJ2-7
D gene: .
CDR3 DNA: TGCAGCGTTGCCGACACCAGGGGAACCTACGAGCAGTACTTC
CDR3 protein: CSVADTRGTYEQYF

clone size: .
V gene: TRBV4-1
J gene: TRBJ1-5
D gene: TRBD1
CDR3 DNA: TGCGCCAGCAGCCCGGACAGGGTTGGTCAGCCCCAGCATTTT
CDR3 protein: CASSPDRVGQPQHF

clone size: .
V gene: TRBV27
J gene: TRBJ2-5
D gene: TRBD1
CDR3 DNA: TGTGCCAGCAGTCCTGGGGACAGGGGAGCGCGGGAGACCCAGTACTTC
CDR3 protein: CASSPGDRGARETQYF

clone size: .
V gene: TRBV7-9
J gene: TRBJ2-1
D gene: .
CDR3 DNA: TGTGCCAGTAGCCTAACAGGGAAGGGAGGAGAGCAGTTCTTC
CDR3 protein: CASSLTGKGGEQFF

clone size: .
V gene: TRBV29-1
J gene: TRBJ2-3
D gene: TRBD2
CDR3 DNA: TGCAGCATACCTAGCGGCGCAGATACGCAGTATTTT
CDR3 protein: CSIPSGADTQYF

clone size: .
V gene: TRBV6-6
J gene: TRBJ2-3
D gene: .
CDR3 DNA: TGTGCCAGCAGTTACTTACAGCCAAGCACAGATACGCAGTATTTT
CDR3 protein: CASSYLQPSTDTQYF

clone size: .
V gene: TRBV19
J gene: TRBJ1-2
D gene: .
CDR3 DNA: TGTGCCAGTAGGCGGACCCCAGAGGGGTACTATGGCTACACCTTC
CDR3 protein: CASRRTPEGYYGYTF

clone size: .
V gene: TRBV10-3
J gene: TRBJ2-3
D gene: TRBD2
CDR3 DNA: TGTGCCATCAGTGGGGTCACAGGGCAGGACGGACTAGCGGGAGGGCCGGGCACAGATACGCAGTATTTT
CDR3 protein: CAISGVTGQDGLAGGPGTDTQYF